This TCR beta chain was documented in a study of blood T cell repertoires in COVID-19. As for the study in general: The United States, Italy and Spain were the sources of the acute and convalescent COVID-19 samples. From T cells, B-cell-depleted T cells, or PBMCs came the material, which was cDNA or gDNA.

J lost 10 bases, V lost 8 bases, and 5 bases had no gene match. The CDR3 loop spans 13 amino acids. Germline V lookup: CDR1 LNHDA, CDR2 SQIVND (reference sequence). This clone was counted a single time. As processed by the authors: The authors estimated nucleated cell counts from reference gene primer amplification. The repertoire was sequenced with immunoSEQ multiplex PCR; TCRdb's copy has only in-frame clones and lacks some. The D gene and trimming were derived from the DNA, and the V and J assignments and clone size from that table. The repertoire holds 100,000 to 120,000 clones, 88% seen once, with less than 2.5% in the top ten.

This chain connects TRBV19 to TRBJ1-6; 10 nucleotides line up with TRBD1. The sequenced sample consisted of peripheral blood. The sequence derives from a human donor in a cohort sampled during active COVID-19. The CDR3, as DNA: TGTGCCAGTGAGGGACAGGGGAGCTCACCCCTCCACTTT. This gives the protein CASEGQGSSPLHF.